One and the same sample provided the 7 T cell receptor beta chains below, sequenced in a study of T cells in localized non-small cell lung cancer (dated by TCRdb to about 2020). The library was generated by the immunoSEQ multiplex PCR assay. TCRdb obtained this table from immuneACCESS and retained in-frame rearrangements with V and J assigned. These tables miss some clones; where compared with another copy, unresolved V genes account for less than half of the shortfall, and the remainder is unexplained. For this sample there are about 61,000 clones; around 90% appear just once. The ten largest clones add up to roughly 21% of the sample. The sample consisted of peripheral blood, taken before any cancer treatment. These receptors were collected from a man aged 40 to 70 with stage I squamous cell lung carcinoma.

About this clone itself: The germline gene is not matched at one end of the junction; a read error may be the cause. The CDR3 DNA reads TGTGCCAGCAGCCACCCGGGACTGGGGGACTTC. As protein: CASSHPGLGDF. This chain connects TRBV5-6 to TRBJ2-5; possibly TRBD2 for D (6 bases). In germline, CDR1 is SGHDT, CDR2 YYEEEE. The CDR3 totals 11 residues.

V is TRBV5-5 and J is TRBJ1-5; TRBD1 is a possible D gene (6 bases). The CDR3 loop spans 15 amino acids. V shed 1 base and J shed 7 bases, with 15 bases lying between them. From germline, CDR1 is SGHKS and CDR2 YYEKEE (reference sequence). The CDR3 sequence is CASSLSGGPGQPQHF. The DNA for the CDR3 is TGTGCCAGCAGCTTGAGTGGGGGGCCTGGGCAGCCCCAGCATTTT. Drawing the rest from reference TRBV5-5 and TRBJ1-5, the complete variable domain is DAGVTQSPTHLIKTRGQQVTLRCSPISGHKSVSWYQQVLGQGPQFIFQYYEKEERGRGNFPDRFSARQFPNYSSELNVNALLLGDSALYLCASSLSGGPGQPQHFGDGTRLSIL.

J is TRBJ2-1 and V is TRBV14; 7 nucleotides match TRBD1. Per germline, CDR1 SGHDN and CDR2 FVKESK. Trimming at V came to 4 bases and at J to 12 bases, leaving 12 bases not matched to a gene. There are 14 residues in the CDR3. In DNA form, the CDR3 reads TGTGCCAGCAGCCTCATCACAGGGGCAGGCGGGCAGTTCTTC. Translated, it gives CASSLITGAGGQFF.

This rearrangement joins TRBV28 to TRBJ1-2; TRBD1 is a possible D gene (6 bases). V was shortened by 3 bases and J by 2 bases, with 10 bases between the two germline ends. There are 14 residues in the CDR3. Germline CDR1 is MDHEN and CDR2 is SYDVKM. The CDR3 region has the DNA TGTGCCAGCAGTTTGGCCGGACAGAACTATGGCTACACCTTC. Translation: CASSLAGQNYGYTF.

V and J are TRBV5-1 and TRBJ2-7, with 7 positions matching TRBD1. V lost 0 bases to trimming and J lost 4 bases; unmatched junction nucleotides: 7. CDR3 size: 15 residues. Looked up from germline, CDR1 is SGHRS and CDR2 is YFSETQ. The CDR3 is CASSLAIGGNYEQYF. The CDR3, as DNA: TGCGCCAGCAGCTTGGCCATAGGGGGCAATTACGAGCAGTACTTC.

This clone has a handful of counts. The gene calls are TRBV4-3 and TRBJ2-2; 16 bases map to TRBD2. The CDR3 covers 18 residues. Germline-derived CDR1 and CDR2 are LGHNA and YSLEER. V lost 4 bases, J lost 7 bases, and 9 bases stayed unmatched. The CDR3 protein is CASSRQTGTSGRGGELFF. The CDR3 DNA sequence: TGCGCCAGCAGCCGGCAAACCGGGACTAGCGGGAGGGGCGGGGAGCTGTTTTTT.

The chain is built from TRBV30 and TRBJ2-2; D gene uncertain. This CDR3 region has 13 residues. Germline V gene lookup returns CDR1 GTSNPN and CDR2 SVGIG (reference sequence). The germline V and J ends were trimmed by 6 bases and 7 bases, with 15 bases remaining between them. The CDR3 region is CACARQLDGELFF. CDR3 bases: TGTGCCTGTGCAAGGCAGCTGGACGGGGAGCTGTTTTTT.